The clone carrying this T cell receptor beta chain has only one observation. The authors' processing: Amplifying reference gene primers gave estimates of nucleated cell counts. Sequencing was performed with immunoSEQ multiplex PCR; in TCRdb, only in-frame clones are kept and a portion is missing. D and trimming come from the DNA, and the V and J calls and clone size come from that table. There are under 80,000 clones in the sample; roughly 78% occur only once, and 30% to 40% lies in the top ten. These data belong to a study of blood T cell repertoires in COVID-19. Study at large: The samples span acute and convalescent COVID-19 from the United States, Italy and Spain. T cells, B-cell-depleted T cells, or PBMCs provided the cDNA or gDNA that served as material.

The CDR3 length is 14 residues. Germline-derived CDR1 and CDR2 are KGHSH and LQKENI. V dropped 0 bases and J dropped 2; count of bases not matched to a gene: 0. Sequences were obtained from peripheral blood. This clonotype originated in a human donor in a cohort sampled during active COVID-19. The chain carries TRBV18 and TRBJ2-5; 7 nucleotides align to TRBD1. Here the CDR3 reads CASSPPGQQETQYF. CDR3 DNA sequence: TGTGCCAGCTCACCACCGGGACAGCAAGAGACCCAGTACTTC.